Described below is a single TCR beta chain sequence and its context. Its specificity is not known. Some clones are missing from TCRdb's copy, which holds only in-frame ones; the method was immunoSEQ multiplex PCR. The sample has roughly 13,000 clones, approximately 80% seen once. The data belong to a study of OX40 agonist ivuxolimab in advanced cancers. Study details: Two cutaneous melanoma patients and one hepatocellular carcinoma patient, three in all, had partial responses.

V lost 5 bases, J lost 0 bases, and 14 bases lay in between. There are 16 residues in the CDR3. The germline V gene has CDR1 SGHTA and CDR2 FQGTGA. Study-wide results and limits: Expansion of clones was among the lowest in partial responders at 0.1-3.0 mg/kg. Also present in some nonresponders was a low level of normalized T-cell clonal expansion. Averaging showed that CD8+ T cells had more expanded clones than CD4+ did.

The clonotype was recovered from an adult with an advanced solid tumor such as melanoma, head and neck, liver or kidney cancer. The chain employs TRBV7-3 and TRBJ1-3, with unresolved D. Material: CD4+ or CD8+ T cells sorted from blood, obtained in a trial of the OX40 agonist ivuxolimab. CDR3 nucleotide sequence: TGTGCCAGCAGCCTGACCGCTGGGAGCTCTGGAAACACCATATATTTT. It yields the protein CASSLTAGSSGNTIYF.